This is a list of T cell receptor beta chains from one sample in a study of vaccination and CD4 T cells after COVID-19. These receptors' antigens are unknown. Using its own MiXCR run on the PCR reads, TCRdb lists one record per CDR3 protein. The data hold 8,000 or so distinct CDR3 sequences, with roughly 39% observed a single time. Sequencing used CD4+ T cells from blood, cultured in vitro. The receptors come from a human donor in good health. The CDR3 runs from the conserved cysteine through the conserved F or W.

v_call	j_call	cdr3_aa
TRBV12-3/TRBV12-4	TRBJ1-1	CASSPVNTEAFF
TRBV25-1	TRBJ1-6	CASRGGGPNSPLHF
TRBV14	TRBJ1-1	CASSQGQLNTEAFF
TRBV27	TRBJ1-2	CASKYRPESYGYTF
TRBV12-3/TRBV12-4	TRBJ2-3	CASSPHQLVPDTQYF
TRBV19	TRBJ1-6	CASSRRDRESSPLHF
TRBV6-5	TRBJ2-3	CASSYKRGGDTQYF
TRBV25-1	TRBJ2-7	CASSEQGYEQYF
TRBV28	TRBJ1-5	CASNGARRGRDQPQHF
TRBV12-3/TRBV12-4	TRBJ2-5	CASSSYVEYQETQYF
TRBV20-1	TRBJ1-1	CSASPPRRKVNTEAFF
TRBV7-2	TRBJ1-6	CASSLSFGGKYSPLHF
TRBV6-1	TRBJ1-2	CASSGRDGSNYGYTF
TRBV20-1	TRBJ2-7	CSARGGVLGNTLPYEQYF
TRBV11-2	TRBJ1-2	CASSLGEAYGYTF
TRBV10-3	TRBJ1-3	CAISPTGNTIYF
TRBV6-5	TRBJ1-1	CASSYSSNTEAFF
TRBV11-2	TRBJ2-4	CASSVDEGLAKNIQYF
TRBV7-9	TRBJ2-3	CASRETSGRMGDTQYF
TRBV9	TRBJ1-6	CASSSITGSAGSPLHF
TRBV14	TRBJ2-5	CASSQPQAGGYETQYF
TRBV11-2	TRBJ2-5	CASSPTGVRETQYF
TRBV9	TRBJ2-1	CASSAGLAGGLLNDEQFF
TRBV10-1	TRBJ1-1	CASSDNGGTEAFF
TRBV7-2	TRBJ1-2	CASSPRAGSTLQYGYTF
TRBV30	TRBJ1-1	CAWSGTPGAFF
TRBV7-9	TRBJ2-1	CASSLDGGSYNEQFF
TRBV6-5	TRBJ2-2	CASSYGQPHTGELFF
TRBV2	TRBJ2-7	CASSERVRQQYF
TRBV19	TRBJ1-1	CASSIQRLNTEAFF
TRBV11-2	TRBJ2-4	CASSLGGGIGMAKNIQYF
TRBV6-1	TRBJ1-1	CASSQLGGNEAFF
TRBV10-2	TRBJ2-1	CASRLNSLSYNEQFF